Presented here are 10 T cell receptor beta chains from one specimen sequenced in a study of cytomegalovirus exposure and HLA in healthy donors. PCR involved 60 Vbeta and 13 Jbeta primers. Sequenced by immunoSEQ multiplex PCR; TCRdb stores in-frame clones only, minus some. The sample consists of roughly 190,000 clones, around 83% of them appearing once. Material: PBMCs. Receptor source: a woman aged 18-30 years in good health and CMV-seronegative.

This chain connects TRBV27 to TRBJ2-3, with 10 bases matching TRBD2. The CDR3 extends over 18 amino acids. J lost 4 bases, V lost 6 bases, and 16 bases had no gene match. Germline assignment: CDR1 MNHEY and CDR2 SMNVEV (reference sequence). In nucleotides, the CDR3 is TGTGCCAGCAGCCCAACGTCCCGGCTAGCGGGAGATGCAGATACGCAGTATTTT. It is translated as CASSPTSRLAGDADTQYF.

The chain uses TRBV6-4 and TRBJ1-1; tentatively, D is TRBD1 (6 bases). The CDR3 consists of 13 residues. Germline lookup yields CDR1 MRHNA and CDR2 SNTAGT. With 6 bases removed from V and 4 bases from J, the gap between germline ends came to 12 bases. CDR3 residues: CASRQGSGTEAFF. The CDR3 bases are TGTGCCAGCAGACAGGGTTCGGGCACTGAAGCTTTCTTT.

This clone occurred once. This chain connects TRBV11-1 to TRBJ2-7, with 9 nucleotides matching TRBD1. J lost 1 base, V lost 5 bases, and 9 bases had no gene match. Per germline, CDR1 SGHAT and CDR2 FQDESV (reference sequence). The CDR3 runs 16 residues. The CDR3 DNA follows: TGTGCCAGCAGCACCGGGGACAGGGCGAGTTCCTACGAGCAGTACTTC. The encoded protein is CASSTGDRASSYEQYF.

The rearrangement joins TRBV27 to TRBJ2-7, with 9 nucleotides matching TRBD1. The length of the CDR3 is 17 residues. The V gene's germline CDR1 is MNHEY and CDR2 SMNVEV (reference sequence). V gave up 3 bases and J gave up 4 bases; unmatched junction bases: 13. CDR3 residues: CASSFLSPGQGLYEQYF. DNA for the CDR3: TGTGCCAGCAGTTTTCTGAGCCCGGGACAGGGACTTTACGAGCAGTACTTC.

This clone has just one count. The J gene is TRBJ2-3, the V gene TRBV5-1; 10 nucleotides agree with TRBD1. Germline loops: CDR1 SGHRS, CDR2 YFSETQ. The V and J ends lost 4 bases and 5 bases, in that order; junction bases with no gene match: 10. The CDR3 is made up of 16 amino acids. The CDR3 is CASSANGQGEIDTQYF. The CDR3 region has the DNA TGCGCCAGCAGCGCTAATGGACAGGGGGAAATAGATACGCAGTATTTT.

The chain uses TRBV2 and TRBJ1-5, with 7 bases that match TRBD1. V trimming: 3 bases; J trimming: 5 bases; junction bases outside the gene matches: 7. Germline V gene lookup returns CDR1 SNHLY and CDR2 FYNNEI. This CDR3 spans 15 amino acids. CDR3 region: CASSDFDRADQPQHF. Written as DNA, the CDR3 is TGTGCCAGCAGTGATTTCGACAGGGCGGATCAGCCCCAGCATTTT.

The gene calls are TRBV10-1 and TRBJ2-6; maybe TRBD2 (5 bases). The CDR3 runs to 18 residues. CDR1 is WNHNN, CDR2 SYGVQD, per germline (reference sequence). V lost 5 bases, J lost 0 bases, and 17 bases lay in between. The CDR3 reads CASSLGEKENSGANVLTF. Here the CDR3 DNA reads TGCGCCAGCAGTCTCGGGGAAAAAGAAAACTCTGGGGCCAACGTCCTGACTTTC.

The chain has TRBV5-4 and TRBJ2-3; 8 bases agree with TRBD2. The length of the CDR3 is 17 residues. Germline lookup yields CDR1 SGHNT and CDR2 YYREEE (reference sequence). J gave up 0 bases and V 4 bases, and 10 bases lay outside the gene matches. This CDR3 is CASSLGASGLSTDTQYF. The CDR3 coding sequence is TGTGCCAGCAGCCTGGGCGCTAGCGGGCTCAGCACAGATACGCAGTATTTT. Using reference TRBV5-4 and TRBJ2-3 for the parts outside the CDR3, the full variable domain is ETGVTQSPTHLIKTRGQQVTLRCSSQSGHNTVSWYQQALGQGPQFIFQYYREEENGRGNFPPRFSGLQFPNYSSELNVNALELDDSALYLCASSLGASGLSTDTQYFGPGTRLTVL.

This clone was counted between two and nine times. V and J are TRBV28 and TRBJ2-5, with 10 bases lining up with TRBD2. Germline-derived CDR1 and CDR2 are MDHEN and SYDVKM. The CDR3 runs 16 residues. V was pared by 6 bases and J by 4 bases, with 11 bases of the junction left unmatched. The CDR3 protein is CASRPSGRGRRETQYF. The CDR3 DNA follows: TGTGCCAGCAGACCTAGCGGGAGAGGGAGGAGAGAGACCCAGTACTTC.

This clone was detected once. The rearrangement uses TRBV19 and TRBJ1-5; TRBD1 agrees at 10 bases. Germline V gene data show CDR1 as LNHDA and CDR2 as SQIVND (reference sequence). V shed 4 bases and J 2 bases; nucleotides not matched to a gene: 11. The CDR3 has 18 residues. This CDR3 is CASSTVPGQGKGNQPQHF. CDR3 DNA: TGTGCCAGTAGTACCGTCCCGGGACAGGGGAAAGGCAATCAGCCCCAGCATTTT.